A selection of T cell receptor beta chains follows, all from one sample in a study of identifying expanded T cells in peripheral blood. Profiled with immunoSEQ multiplex PCR; TCRdb holds only in-frame clones, not every one. In the table there are roughly 120,000 clones, 88% of which are singletons. The specimen sequenced was blood. Every receptor here comes from a person aged 18-70 years in good health. Both conserved end residues are part of each CDR3. A D gene is named only where the DNA matches it firmly. Part of the rows lack a size; the others show once, few, many or a class for expanded clones.

j_gene,v_gene,d_gene,abundance,CDR3aa,CDR3nt
TRBJ1-5,TRBV4-3,-,-,CASSQDPVGNQPQHF,TGCGCCAGCAGCCAAGACCCAGTGGGCAATCAGCCCCAGCATTTT
TRBJ2-5,TRBV18,-,-,CASSETQETQYF,TGTGCCAGCTCAGAGACCCAAGAGACCCAGTACTTC
TRBJ1-2,TRBV19,-,-,CASNSRYDGYTF,TGTGCCAGTAACTCCCGGTATGATGGCTACACCTTC
TRBJ2-7,TRBV28,-,-,CASSLWARGRGYEQYF,TGTGCCAGCAGTTTATGGGCCCGGGGAAGAGGTTACGAGCAGTACTTC
TRBJ1-1,TRBV6-6,TRBD1,-,CASKDQGGEDTEAFF,TGTGCCAGCAAGGATCAAGGGGGCGAGGACACTGAAGCTTTCTTT
TRBJ1-3,TRBV6-5,-,-,CASSYSSGNTIYF,TGTGCCAGCAGTTACTCGTCTGGAAACACCATATATTTT
TRBJ2-5,TRBV7-9,-,-,CASSLVMTEGTQYF,TGTGCCAGCAGCTTAGTTATGACAGAAGGGACCCAGTACTTC
TRBJ2-2,TRBV25-1,-,once,CASSDRGLGELFF,TGTGCCAGCAGTGATAGGGGCCTCGGGGAGCTGTTTTTT
TRBJ2-3,TRBV7-2,-,-,CASSLEYSTDTQYF,TGTGCCAGCAGCTTAGAATATTCCACAGATACGCAGTATTTT
TRBJ2-7,TRBV29-1,-,-,CSVGHDPYEQYF,TGCAGCGTTGGACACGACCCCTACGAGCAGTACTTC
TRBJ2-4,TRBV15,-,-,CATSRDPGTPIQYF,TGTGCCACCAGCAGAGACCCAGGGACACCTATTCAGTACTTC
TRBJ1-2,TRBV20-1,-,once,CSARRTDDTF,TGCAGTGCTAGACGTACCGACGACACCTTC
TRBJ2-6,TRBV10-3,-,-,CAISEGGLGSGANVLTF,TGTGCCATCTCTGAGGGGGGATTGGGCTCTGGGGCCAACGTCCTGACTTTC
TRBJ2-6,TRBV5-1,-,-,CASSFSYGRSPSGANVLTF,TGCGCCAGCAGCTTCAGTTATGGGAGGTCGCCCTCTGGGGCCAACGTCCTGACTTTC
TRBJ1-1,TRBV27,-,-,CASIPSENTEAFF,TGTGCCAGCATCCCCTCAGAGAACACTGAAGCTTTCTTT
TRBJ2-7,TRBV27,-,once,CASSLHSNPYEQYF,TGTGCCAGCAGTTTACATTCAAACCCCTACGAGCAGTACTTC
TRBJ1-4,TRBV5-6,-,-,CASSRLEGMREKLFF,TGTGCCAGCAGCCGGCTAGAGGGGATGAGGGAAAAACTGTTTTTT
TRBJ2-5,TRBV18,-,-,CASSRSQETQYF,TGTGCCAGCTCACGCAGCCAAGAGACCCAGTACTTC
TRBJ1-5,TRBV6-5,TRBD1,-,CASSRGQGRQPQHF,TGTGCCAGCAGTAGAGGACAGGGACGGCAGCCCCAGCATTTT